Given below is one TCR beta chain in context. This clone is categorized as medium-sized (0.01 to 0.1%). Its antigen is not yet known. Qualities for individual bases were not recorded, and no much larger clone is one base off. The immunoSEQ Assay, a bias-controlled multiplex PCR, was used to amplify TCRbeta CDR3 regions from genomic DNA. As for the original processing: Nucleated cell counts per sample were estimated from amplification of reference gene primers within the assay. Sequence reads were collapsed and filtered to measure the absolute abundance of every unique TCRbeta CDR3 rearrangement. Productive Simpson clonality was computed per sample as the square root of Simpson's diversity index over productive rearrangements. The table was pulled from immuneACCESS by TCRdb, which kept in-frame rearrangements only. Such tables lose some clones; where checked, under half of the loss comes from unresolved V genes, and the rest has no known cause. V and J calls and clone size come straight from that table; D and trimming were deduced from the DNA. Counted in this sample were 37,000 or so clones; 85% to 90% of them appeared once. In total, the top ten clones hold around 10% of the sample.

For this chain, trimming is 3 bases at the V end and 4 bases at the J end, and the number of junction bases without a gene match is 8. The cysteine opens and the phenylalanine closes a CDR3 of 17 amino acids. CDR3 DNA only is kept here, 51 bases in frame from base 1. Based on the germline V gene (reference sequence), the CDR1 and CDR2 sequences are SEHNR and FQNEAQ. This entry is derived from a study of blood T cell repertoires in COVID-19 (dated by TCRdb to 2018 to 2020). Turning to the overall study: The collaborator samples originated in the United States, Italy and Spain and spanned the acute and convalescent phases of COVID-19. The material from the prospective study consisted of cDNA or gDNA derived from T cells, B-cell-depleted T cells, or PBMCs. Subjects who had been exposed to COVID-19, were actively infected with it, or had recovered from it provided the deeply sampled blood TCRbeta repertoires that made up the dataset. A freely available public database, intended as a resource for researchers studying the immune response to SARS-CoV-2, is where the repertoires were released. Samples came from the ongoing ImmuneRACE study (first 160 participants) plus 1,254 subjects from 6 global collaborators. A de-identified subject ID, COVID-19 status, age in years and sex were almost always included in the sample metadata. Where available, HLA class I and class II types were taken from metadata supplied by the sample provider and were not determined by assay-based typing.

Whole blood was collected in K2EDTA tubes by collaborating institutions according to the institutions' own protocols. For TCRbeta analysis, collaborators shipped samples in one of three forms: frozen whole blood, isolated PBMCs, or DNA extracted from either of those sample types. Summary of the overall study and its limitations: How much clinical and demographic metadata was included differed by source and by participant, and the metadata was provided uncurated.

This clonotype originated in a man aged 70-80 years with acute or convalescent COVID-19. Rearrangement joined TRBV7-9 to TRBJ2-1; TRBD2 fits 11 bases in the junction. Sequenced sample: peripheral blood. The CDR3 loop reads CASSLGLLAGVYNEQFF. The DNA sequence is as follows: TGTGCCAGCAGCTTGGGGCTACTAGCGGGAGTGTACAATGAGCAGTTCTTC.